This record looks at one TCR beta chain sequence and its context. The CDR3 runs 14 residues. Germline assignment: CDR1 KGHSH and CDR2 LQKENI. V lost 3 bases, J lost 4 bases, and 12 bases lay in between. The data were obtained in a study of shared clonotypes between healthy human individuals. The protocol was immunoSEQ multiplex PCR, while the TCRdb copy is restricted to in-frame clones and leaves out a portion. Of 1.4 million or so clones listed, approximately 98.5% are singletons. The TCR sequence derives from a man younger than 45 in good health. The source material was naive CD4+ T cells sorted from blood. The subset denotes: CD45RA+ positively selected. The chain combines TRBV18 with TRBJ2-5; D uncertain. In DNA form, the CDR3 reads TGTGCCAGCTCACCGAGAGACGGTGGAGAGACCCAGTACTTC. Protein product: CASSPRDGGETQYF.